The clone carrying this T cell receptor (beta chain) was found a few times. Its antigen is unidentified. The sample is drawn from a study of blood T cells in healthy people across ages. General study findings and limits: Long-lived donors exceeded aged donors in naive CD4+ cells and diversity.

V was clipped by 6 bases and J by 13 bases, with 9 bases between them. CDR1 SNHLY and CDR2 FYNNEI come from the germline V gene. This CDR3 comprises 10 residues. The authors ran a second PCR of about 6 to 12 cycles using a sample-barcoded 5' primer and a J-beta primer mix. TCRdb processed the 5' RACE reads anew with MiXCR; each CDR3 protein has one entry. Among 1.8 million or so distinct CDR3 sequences, about 39% were seen once, and the ten largest hold 20% to 25%. This TCR came from a human donor in good health. What was sequenced was blood. This sequence joins TRBV2 and TRBJ1-4; D is unclear. CDR3 coding DNA: TGTGCCAGCAGAGCAGGAAGACTGTTTTTT. This translates into CASRAGRLFF.